This T cell receptor beta chain was found in a study of blood T cell repertoires in COVID-19. V lost 3 bases and J lost 1, with 12 bases in between. The germline V gene encodes CDR1 MGHDK and CDR2 SYGVNS. The length of the CDR3 is 16 residues. Here immunoSEQ multiplex PCR was the method, and the copy in TCRdb shows in-frame clones only, minus some. The sample shows fewer than 200,000 clones, 70% to 90% of them seen only once. Sequencing used PBMCs or T cells enriched from blood (not recorded which). The chain has TRBV25-1 and TRBJ2-2; the D gene is possibly TRBD2 (5 bases). The TCR sequence derives from a woman in her forties or fifties who had recovered from COVID-19. CDR3 region: CASSDSAGENTGELFF. In DNA form, the CDR3 reads TGTGCCAGCAGTGATTCGGCGGGCGAGAACACCGGGGAGCTGTTTTTT.